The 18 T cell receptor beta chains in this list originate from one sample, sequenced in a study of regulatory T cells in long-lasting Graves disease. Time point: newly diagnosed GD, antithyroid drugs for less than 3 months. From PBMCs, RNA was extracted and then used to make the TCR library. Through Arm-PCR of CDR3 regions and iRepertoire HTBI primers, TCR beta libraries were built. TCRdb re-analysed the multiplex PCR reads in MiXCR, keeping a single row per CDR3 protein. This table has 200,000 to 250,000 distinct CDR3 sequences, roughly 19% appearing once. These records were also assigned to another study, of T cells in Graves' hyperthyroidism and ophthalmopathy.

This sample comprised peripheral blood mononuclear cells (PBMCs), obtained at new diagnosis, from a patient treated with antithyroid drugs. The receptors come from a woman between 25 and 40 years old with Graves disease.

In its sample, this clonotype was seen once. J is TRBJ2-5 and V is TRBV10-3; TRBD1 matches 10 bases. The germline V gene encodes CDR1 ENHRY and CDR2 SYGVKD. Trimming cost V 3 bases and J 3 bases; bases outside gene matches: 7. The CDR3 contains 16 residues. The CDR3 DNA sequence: TGTGCCATCAGTGATAGTGCGGGGACAGGGGAAGAGACCCAGTACTTC. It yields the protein CAISDSAGTGEETQYF.

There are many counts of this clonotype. The chain's CDR3 is CASSLGSSSVGNTIYF. The CDR3 region has the DNA TGTGCCAGCAGCTTGGGGAGTAGTAGTGTGGGAAACACCATATATTTT. The chain employs TRBV7-8 and TRBJ1-3, with no clear D. The germline V gene encodes CDR1 SGHVS and CDR2 FQNEAQ. CDR3 length equals 16 residues. The ends were cut back, 3 bases at V and 4 bases at J, with 16 bases in the middle.

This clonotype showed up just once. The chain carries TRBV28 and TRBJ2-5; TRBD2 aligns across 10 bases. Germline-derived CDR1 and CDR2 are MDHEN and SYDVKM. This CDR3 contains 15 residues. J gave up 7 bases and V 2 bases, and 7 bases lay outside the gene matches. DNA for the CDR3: TGTGCCAGCAGTTTAAGGCTAGCGGGGGCCGGGACCCAGTACTTC. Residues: CASSLRLAGAGTQYF.

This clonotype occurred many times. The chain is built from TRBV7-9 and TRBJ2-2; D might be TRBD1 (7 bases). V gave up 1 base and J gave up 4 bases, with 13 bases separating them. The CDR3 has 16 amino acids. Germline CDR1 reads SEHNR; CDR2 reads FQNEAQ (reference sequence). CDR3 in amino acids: CASSLVEGALTGELFF. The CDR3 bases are TGTGCCAGCAGCTTAGTGGAGGGGGCGCTCACCGGGGAGCTGTTTTTT.

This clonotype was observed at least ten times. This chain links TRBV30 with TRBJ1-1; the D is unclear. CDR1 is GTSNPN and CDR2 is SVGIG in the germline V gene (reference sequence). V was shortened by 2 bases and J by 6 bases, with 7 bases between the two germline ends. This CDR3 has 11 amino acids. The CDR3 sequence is CAWSPQAEAFF. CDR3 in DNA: TGTGCCTGGAGTCCCCAAGCTGAAGCTTTCTTT.

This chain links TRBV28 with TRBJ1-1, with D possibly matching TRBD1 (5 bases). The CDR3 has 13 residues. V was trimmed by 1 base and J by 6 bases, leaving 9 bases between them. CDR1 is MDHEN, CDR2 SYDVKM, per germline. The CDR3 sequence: CASSLYQGAEAFF. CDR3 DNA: TGTGCCAGCAGTTTATATCAGGGAGCTGAAGCTTTCTTT.

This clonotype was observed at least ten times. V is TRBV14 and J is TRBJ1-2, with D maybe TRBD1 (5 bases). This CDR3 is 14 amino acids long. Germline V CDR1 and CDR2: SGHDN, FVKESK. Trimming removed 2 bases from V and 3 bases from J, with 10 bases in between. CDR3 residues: CASSQPGGYYGYTF. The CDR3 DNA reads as TGTGCCAGCAGCCAACCTGGGGGGTACTATGGCTACACCTTC.

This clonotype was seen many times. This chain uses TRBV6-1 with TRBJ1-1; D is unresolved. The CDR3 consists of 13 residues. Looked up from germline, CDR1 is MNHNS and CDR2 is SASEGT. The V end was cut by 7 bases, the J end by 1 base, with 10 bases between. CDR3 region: CASNRIQNTEAFF. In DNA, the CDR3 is TGTGCCAGCAACCGAATCCAGAACACTGAAGCTTTCTTT.

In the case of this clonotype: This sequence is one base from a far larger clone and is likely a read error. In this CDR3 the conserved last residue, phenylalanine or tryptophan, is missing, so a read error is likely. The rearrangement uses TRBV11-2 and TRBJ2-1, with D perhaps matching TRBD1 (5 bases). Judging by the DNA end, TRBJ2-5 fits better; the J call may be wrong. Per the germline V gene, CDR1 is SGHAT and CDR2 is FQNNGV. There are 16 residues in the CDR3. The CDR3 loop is CASSLAIQGGQETQYY. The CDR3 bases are TGTGCCAGCAGCTTAGCCATTCAGGGTGGGCAAGAGACCCAGTACTAC.

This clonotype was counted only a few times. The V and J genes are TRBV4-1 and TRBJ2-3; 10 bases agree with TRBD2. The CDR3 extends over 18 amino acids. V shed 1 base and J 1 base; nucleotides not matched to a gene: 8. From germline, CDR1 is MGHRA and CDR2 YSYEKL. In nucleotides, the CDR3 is TGCGCCAGCAGCCAAGCCGTGGCGAGCGGGGGGGGCACAGATACGCAGTATTTT. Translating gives CASSQAVASGGGTDTQYF.

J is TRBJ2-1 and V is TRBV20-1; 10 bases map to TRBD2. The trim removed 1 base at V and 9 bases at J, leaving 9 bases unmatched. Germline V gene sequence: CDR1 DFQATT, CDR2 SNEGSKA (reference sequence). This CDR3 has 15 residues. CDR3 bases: TGCAGTGCTAGAGTAGCGGGGGGACCAATTGGTGAGCAGTTCTTC. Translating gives CSARVAGGPIGEQFF.

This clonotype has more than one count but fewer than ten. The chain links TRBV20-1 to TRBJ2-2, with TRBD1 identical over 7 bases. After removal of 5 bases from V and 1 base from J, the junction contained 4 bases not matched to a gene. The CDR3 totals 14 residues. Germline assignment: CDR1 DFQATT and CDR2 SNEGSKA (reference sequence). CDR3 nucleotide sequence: TGCAGTGCTCCGGGACAGCGGAACACCGGGGAGCTGTTTTTT. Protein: CSAPGQRNTGELFF.

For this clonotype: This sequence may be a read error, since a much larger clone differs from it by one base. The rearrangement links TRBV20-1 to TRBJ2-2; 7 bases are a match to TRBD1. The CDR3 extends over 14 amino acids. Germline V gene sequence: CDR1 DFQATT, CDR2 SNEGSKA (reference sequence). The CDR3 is CSAPDRANTRELFF. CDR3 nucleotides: TGCAGTGCACCCGACAGGGCGAACACCAGGGAGCTGTTTTTT.

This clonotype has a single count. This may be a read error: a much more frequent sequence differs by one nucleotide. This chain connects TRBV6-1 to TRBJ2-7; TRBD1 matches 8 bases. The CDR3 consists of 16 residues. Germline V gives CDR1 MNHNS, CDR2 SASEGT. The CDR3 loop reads CAGRERQGTSTYEQYF. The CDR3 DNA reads TGTGCCGGCAGAGAACGACAGGGGACTTCAACCTACGAGCAGTACTTC.

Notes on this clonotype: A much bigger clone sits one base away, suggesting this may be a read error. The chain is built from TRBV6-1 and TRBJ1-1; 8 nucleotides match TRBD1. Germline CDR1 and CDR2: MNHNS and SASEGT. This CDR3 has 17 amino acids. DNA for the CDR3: TGTGCCAGCAGTGGCCGGACAGGGAGCTTTATGAACACTGAAGCTTCCTTT. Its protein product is CASSGRTGSFMNTEASF.

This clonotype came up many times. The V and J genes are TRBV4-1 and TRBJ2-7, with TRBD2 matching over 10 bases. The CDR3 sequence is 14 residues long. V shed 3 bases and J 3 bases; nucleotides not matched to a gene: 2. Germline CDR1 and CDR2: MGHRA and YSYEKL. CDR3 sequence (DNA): TGCGCCAGCAGCCATCTAGCGGGAGACTACGAGCAGTACTTC. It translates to CASSHLAGDYEQYF.

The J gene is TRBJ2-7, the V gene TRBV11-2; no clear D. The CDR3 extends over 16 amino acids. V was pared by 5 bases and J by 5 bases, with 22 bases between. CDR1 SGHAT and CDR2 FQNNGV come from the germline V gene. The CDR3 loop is CASSQEGDIIAHEQYF. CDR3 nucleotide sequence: TGTGCCAGCAGCCAAGAAGGTGACATAATCGCCCACGAGCAGTACTTC. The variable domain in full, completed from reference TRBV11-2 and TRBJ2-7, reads EAGVAQSPRYKIIEKRQSVAFWCNPISGHATLYWYQQILGQGPKLLIQFQNNGVVDDSQLPKDRFSAERLKGVDSTLKIQPAKLEDSAVYLCASSQEGDIIAHEQYFGPGTRLTVT.

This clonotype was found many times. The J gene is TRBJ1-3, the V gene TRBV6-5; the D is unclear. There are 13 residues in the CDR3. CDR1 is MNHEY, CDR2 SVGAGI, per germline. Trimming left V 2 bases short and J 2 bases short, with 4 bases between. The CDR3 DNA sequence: TGTGCCAGCAGTTACGGGACTGGAAACACCATATATTTT. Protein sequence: CASSYGTGNTIYF.